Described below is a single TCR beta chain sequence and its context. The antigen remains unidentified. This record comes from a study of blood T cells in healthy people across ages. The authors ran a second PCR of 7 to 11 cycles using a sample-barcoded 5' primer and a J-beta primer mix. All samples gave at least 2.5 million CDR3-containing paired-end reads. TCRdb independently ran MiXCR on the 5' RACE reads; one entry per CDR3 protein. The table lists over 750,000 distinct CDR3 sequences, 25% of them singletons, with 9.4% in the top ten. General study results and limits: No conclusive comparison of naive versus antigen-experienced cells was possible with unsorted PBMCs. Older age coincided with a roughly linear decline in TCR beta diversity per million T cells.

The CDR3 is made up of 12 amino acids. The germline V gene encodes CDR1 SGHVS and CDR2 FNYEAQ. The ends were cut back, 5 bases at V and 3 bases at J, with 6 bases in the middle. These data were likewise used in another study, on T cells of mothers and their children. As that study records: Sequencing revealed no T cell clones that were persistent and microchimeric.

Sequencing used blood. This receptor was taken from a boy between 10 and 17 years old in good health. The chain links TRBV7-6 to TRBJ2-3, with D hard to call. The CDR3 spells CASSKITDTQYF. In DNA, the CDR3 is TGTGCCAGCAGCAAAATTACAGATACGCAGTATTTT.